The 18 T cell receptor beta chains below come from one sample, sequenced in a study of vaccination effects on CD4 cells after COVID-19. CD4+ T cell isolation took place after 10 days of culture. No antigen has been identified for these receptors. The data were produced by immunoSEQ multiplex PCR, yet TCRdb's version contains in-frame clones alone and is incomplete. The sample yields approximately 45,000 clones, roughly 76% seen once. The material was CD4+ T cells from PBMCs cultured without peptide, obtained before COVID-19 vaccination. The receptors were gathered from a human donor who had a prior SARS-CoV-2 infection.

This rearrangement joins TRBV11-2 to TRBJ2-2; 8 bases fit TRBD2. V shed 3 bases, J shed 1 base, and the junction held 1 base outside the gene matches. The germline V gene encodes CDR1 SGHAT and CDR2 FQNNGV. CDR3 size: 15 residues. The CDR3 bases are TGTGCCAGCAGCTTTACTAGCGGGAACACCGGGGAGCTGTTTTTT. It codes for CASSFTSGNTGELFF.

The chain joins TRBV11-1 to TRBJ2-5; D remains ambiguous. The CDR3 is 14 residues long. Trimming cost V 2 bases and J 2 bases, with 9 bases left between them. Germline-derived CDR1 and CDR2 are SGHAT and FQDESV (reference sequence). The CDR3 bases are TGTGCCAGCAGCTTAAACGGCAGACAAGAGACCCAGTACTTC. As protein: CASSLNGRQETQYF.

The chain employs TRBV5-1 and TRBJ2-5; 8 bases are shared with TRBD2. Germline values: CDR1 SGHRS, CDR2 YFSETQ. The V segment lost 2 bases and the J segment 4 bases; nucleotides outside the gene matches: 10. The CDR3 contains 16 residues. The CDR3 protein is CASSFYNTRGGETQYF. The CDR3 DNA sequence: TGCGCCAGCAGCTTCTATAACACTCGGGGGGGAGAGACCCAGTACTTC.

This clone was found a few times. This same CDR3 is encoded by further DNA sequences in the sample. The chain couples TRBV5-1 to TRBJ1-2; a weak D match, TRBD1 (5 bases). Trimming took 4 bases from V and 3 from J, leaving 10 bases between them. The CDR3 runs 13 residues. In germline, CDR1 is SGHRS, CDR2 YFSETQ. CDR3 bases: TGCGCCAGCAGCCACGGGACCGACTATGGCTACACCTTC. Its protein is CASSHGTDYGYTF.

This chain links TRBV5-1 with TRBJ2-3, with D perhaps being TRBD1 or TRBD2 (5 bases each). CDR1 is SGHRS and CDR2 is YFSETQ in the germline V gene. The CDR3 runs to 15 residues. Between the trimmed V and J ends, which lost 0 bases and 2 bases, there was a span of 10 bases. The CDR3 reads CASSLGDPFTDTQYF. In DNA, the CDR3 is TGCGCCAGCAGCTTGGGGGACCCCTTCACAGATACGCAGTATTTT.

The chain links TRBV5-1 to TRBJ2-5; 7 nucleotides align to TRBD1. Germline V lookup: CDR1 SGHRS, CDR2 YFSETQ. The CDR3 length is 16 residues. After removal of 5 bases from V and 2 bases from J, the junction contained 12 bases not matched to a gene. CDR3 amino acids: CASRIGDRGLQETQYF. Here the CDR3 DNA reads TGCGCCAGCAGGATAGGGGACAGAGGGTTACAAGAGACCCAGTACTTC.

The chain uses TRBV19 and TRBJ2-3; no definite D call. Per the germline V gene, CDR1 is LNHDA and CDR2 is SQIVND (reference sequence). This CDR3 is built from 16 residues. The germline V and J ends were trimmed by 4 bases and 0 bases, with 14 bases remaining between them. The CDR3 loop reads CASSKLIQTSTDTQYF. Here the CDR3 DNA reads TGTGCCAGTAGTAAACTGATCCAGACTAGCACAGATACGCAGTATTTT.

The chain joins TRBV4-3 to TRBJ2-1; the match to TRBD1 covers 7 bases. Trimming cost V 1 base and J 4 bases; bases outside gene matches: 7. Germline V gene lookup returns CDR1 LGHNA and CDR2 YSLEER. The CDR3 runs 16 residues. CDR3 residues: CASSQGVRGRYNEQFF. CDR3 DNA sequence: TGCGCCAGCAGCCAAGGCGTGAGGGGGCGGTACAATGAGCAGTTCTTC.

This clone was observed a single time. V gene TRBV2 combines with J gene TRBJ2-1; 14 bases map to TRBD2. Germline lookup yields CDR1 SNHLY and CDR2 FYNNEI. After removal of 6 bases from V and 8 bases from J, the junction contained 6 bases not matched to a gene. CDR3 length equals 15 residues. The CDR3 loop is CASSAGLAGVDEQFF. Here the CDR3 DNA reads TGTGCCAGCAGCGCGGGACTAGCGGGAGTAGATGAGCAGTTCTTC.

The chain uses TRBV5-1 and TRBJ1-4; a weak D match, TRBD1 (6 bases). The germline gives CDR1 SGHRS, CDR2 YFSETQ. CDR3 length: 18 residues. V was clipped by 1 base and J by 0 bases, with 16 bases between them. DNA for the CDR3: TGCGCCAGCAGCTTGAGGCGGTGGACAGCCGCAACTAATGAAAAACTGTTTTTT. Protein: CASSLRRWTAATNEKLFF. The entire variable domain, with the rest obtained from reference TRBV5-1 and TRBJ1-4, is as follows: KAGVTQTPRYLIKTRGQQVTLSCSPISGHRSVSWYQQTPGQGLQFLFEYFSETQRNKGNFPGRFSGRQFSNSRSEMNVSTLELGDSALYLCASSLRRWTAATNEKLFFGSGTQLSVL.

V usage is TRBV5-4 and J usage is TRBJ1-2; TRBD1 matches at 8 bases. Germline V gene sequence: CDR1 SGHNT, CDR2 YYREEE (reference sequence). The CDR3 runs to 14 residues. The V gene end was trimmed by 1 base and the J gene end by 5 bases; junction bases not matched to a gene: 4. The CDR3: CASSLPGGDYGYTF. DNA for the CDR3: TGTGCCAGCAGCTTGCCAGGGGGCGATTATGGCTACACCTTC.

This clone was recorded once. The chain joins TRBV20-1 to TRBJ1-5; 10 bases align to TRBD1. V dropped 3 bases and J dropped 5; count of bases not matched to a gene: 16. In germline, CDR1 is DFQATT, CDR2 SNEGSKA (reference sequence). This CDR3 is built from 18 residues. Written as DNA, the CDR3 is TGCAGTGCTAGTGGCGGGACAGGGGTAACTGATCCCGATCAGCCCCAGCATTTT. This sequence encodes CSASGGTGVTDPDQPQHF.

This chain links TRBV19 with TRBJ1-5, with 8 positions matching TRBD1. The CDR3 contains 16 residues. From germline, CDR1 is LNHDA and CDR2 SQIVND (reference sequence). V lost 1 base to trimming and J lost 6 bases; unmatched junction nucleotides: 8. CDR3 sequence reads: CASSIVRTGIGQPQHF. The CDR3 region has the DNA TGTGCCAGTAGTATAGTGAGGACAGGGATCGGTCAGCCCCAGCATTTT.

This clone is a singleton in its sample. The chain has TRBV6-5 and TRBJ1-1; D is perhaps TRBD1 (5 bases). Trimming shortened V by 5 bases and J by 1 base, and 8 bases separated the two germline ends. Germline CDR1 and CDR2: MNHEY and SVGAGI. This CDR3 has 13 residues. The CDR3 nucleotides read TGTGCCAGCAGTCGACAGCCGAACACTGAAGCTTTCTTT. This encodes CASSRQPNTEAFF.

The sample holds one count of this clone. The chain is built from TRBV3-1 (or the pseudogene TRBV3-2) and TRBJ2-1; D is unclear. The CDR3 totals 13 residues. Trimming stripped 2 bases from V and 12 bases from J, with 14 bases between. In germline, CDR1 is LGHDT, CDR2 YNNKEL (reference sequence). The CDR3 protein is CASSQSRYGWQFF. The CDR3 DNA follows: TGTGCCAGCAGCCAATCCCGGTATGGGTGGCAGTTCTTC.

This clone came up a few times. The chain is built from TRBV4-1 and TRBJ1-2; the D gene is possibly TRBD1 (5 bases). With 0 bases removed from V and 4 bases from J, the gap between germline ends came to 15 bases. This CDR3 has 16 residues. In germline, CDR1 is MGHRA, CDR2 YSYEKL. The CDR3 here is CASSQEVRGSLYGYTF. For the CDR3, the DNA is TGCGCCAGCAGCCAAGAGGTGCGGGGCTCGCTCTATGGCTACACCTTC.

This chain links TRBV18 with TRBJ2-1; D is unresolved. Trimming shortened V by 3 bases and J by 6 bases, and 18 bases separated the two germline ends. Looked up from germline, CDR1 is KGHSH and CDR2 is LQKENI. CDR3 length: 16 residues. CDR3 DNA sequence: TGTGCCAGCTCACCGGGTCTTCGAGTTTGGGGCAATGAGCAGTTCTTC. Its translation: CASSPGLRVWGNEQFF.

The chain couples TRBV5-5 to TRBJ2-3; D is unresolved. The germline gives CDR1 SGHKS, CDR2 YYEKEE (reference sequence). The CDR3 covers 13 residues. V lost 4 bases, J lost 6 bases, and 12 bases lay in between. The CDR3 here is CASSRPGGDTQYF. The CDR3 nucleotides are TGTGCCAGCAGCCGACCGGGTGGGGATACGCAGTATTTT.